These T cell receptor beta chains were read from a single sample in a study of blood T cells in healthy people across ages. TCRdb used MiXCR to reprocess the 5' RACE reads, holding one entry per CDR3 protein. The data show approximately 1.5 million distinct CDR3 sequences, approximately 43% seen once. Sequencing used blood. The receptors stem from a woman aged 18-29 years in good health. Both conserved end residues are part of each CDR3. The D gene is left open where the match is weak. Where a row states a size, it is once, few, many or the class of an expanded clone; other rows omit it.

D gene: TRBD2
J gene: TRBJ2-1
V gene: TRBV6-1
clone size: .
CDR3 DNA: TGTGCCAGCAACCCCAAGCGGGGGGGCTACAATGAGCAGTTCTTC
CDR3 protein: CASNPKRGGYNEQFF

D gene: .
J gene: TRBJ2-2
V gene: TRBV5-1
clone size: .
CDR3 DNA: TGCGCCAGCAAATGGACAGATAACACCGGGGAGCTGTTTTTT
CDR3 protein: CASKWTDNTGELFF

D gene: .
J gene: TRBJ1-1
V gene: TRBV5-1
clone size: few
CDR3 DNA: TGCGCCAGCAGCAACGGGGGGCCTATGAACACTGAAGCTTTCTTT
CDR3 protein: CASSNGGPMNTEAFF

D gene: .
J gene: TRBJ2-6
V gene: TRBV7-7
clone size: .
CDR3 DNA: TGTGCTAGCAGCCCCGGTAAAACCTCTGGGGCCAACGTCCTGACTTTC
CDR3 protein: CASSPGKTSGANVLTF

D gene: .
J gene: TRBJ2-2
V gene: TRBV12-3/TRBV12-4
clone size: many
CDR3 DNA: TGTGCCAGCAGTTTCGGAGCGAGAAACACCGGGGAGCTGTTTTTT
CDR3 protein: CASSFGARNTGELFF

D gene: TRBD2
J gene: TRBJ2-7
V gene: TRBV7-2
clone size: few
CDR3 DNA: TGTGCCAGCAGCTGGGGGGGTGACGAGCAGTACTTC
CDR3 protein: CASSWGGDEQYF

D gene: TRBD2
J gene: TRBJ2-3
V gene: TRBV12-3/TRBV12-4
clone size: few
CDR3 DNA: TGTGCCAGCAAACTCCCGGGGGGGCAGGATACGCAGTATTTT
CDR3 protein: CASKLPGGQDTQYF

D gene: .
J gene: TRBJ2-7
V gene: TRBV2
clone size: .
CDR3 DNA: TGTGCCAGCAGTAGTTATTCGCCGGAGCAGTACTTC
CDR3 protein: CASSSYSPEQYF

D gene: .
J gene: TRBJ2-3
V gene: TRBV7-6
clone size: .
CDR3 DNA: TGTGCCAGCAGCTTGTTCAGGGCAGATACGCAGTATTTT
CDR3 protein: CASSLFRADTQYF

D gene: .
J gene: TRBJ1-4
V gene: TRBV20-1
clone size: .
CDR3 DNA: TGCAGTGCTAGACTTTGGGAGGAAAAACTGTTTTTT
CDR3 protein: CSARLWEEKLFF

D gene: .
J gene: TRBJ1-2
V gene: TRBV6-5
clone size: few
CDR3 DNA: TGTGCCAGCAGTACTACCCCCGGGACAAGCTATGGCTACACCTTC
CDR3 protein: CASSTTPGTSYGYTF

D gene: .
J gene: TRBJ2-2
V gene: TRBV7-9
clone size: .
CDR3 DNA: TGTGCCGGCAGCTTAAACACCGGGGAGCTGTTTTTT
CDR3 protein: CAGSLNTGELFF

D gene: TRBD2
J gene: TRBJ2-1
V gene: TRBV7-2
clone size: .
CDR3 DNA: TGTGCCAGCACCGGGACTAGCGTCTCTTTCTCCTACAATGAGCAGTTCTTC
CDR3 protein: CASTGTSVSFSYNEQFF

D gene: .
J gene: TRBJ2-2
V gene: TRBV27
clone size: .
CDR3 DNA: TGTGCCAGCAGTTTAGACAATAGCGGTCTAAACACCGGGGAGCTGTTTTTT
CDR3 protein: CASSLDNSGLNTGELFF

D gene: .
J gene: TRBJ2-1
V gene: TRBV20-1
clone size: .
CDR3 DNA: TGCAGTGCTAGGGACCGGGAGTCCCGCCAGCAGTTCTTC
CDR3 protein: CSARDRESRQQFF